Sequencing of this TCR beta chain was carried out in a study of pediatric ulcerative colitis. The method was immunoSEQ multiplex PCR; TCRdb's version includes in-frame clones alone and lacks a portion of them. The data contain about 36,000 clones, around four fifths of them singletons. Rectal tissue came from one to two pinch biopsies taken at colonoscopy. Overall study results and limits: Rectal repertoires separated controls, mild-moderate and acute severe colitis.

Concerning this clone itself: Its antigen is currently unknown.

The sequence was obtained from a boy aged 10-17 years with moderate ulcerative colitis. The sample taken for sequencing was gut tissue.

DNA for the CDR3: TGTGCCAGCAGCAGGCGGTATAAATCCGGGACAGAGTCTTTGGATACGCAGTATTTT. As protein: CASSRRYKSGTESLDTQYF. This chain links TRBV11-3 with TRBJ2-3; 7 bases are shared with TRBD1. Germline values: CDR1 SGHNT, CDR2 YENEEA. This CDR3 spans 19 amino acids. Trimming cost V 5 bases and J 6 bases; bases outside gene matches: 23.